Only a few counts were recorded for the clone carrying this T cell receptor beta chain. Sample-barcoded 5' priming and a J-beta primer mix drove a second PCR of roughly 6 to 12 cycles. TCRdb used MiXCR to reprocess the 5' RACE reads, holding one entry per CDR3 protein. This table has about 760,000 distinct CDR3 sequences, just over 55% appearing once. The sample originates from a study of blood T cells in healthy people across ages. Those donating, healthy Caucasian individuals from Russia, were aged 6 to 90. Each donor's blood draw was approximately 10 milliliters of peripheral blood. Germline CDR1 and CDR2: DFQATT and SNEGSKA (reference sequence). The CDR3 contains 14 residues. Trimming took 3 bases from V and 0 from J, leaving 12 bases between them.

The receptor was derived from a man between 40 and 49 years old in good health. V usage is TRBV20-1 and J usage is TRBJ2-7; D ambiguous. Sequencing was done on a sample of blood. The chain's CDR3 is CSARAQFNSYEQYF. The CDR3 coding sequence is TGCAGTGCTAGGGCTCAATTTAACTCCTACGAGCAGTACTTC.